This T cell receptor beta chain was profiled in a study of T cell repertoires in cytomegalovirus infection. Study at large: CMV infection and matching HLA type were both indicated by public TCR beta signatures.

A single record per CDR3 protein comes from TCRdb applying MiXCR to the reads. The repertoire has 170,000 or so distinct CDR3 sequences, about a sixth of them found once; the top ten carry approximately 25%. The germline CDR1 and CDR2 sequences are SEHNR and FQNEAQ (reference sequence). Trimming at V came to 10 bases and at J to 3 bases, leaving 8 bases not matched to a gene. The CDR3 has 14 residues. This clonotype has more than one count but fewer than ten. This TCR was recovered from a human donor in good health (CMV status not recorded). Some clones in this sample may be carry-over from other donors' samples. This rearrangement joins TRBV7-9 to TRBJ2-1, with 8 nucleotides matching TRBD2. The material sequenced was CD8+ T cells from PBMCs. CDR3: CAINSGMDYNEQFF. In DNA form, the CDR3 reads TGTGCCATCAATAGCGGGATGGACTACAATGAGCAGTTCTTC.